This T cell receptor beta chain was found in a study of blood T cell repertoires in COVID-19. For the study at large: Acute and convalescent COVID-19 samples came from the United States, Italy and Spain. Sources were T cells, B-cell-depleted T cells, or PBMCs; the material itself was cDNA or gDNA.

Authors' processing steps: From reference gene primer amplification, estimates of nucleated cell counts were derived. Measured with immunoSEQ multiplex PCR; TCRdb has only the in-frame clones, and not every one. The D gene and trimming were derived from the DNA, and the V and J assignments and clone size from that table. The table shows over 200,000 clones, with approximately 91% occurring only once. The V gene lost 1 base and the J gene lost 4 bases, with 11 bases spanning the gap. This CDR3 has 14 amino acids. From germline, CDR1 is LGHNA and CDR2 YSLEER. The chain carries TRBV4-3 and TRBJ2-7; TRBD1 might be the D (5 bases). The material sequenced was peripheral blood. The receptor was derived from a woman aged 25 to 39 with acute or convalescent COVID-19. The CDR3 is CASSQGQLGYEQYF. The CDR3 DNA follows: TGCGCCAGCAGCCAAGGACAGTTGGGGTACGAGCAGTACTTC.